This TCR beta chain originates from a study of post-analysis software for immune sequencing data. Notes on the study in general: Samples prepared in the same batch strongly co-clustered by F measure. Controls had lower frequencies than patients of four or five TRBV segments, which included TRBV5-6, TRBV5-1 and TRBV20-1.

CDR1 SGHTA and CDR2 FQGNSA come from the germline V gene. CDR3 length: 17 amino acids. J lost 2 bases, V lost 1 base, and 7 bases had no gene match. In its sample, this clonotype was seen a few times. Its antigen is currently unknown. Unique molecular identifiers were carried by the TCR beta cDNA libraries. TCRdb re-called the PCR reads with MiXCR, one entry per CDR3 protein. This table holds roughly 600,000 distinct CDR3 sequences, 44% found once. This sequence joins TRBV7-2 and TRBJ2-3; 9 nucleotides line up with TRBD2. Sequences were obtained from blood. The source is a girl aged 5-17 years with multiple sclerosis. For the CDR3, the DNA is TGTGCCAGCAGCTTAGAACCCAGCGGGGGGTTCACAGATACGCAGTATTTT. Its protein is CASSLEPSGGFTDTQYF.